The 5 T cell receptor beta chains below were found in one sample sequenced in a study of cytomegalovirus exposure and HLA in healthy donors. The PCR used 60 Vbeta and 13 Jbeta primers. Sequencing used immunoSEQ multiplex PCR; TCRdb keeps in-frame clones, though not all of them. The sample yields 95,000 to 100,000 clones, roughly 70% seen once. The sequencing input was PBMCs. The receptors originated from a male donor in good health and CMV-seronegative.

This clone was detected only a few times. This chain uses TRBV6-1 with TRBJ1-5; D remains unclear. V was pared by 7 bases and J by 0 bases, with 10 bases between. The germline CDR1 and CDR2 sequences are MNHNS and SASEGT. CDR3 length: 14 residues. The CDR3 DNA sequence: TGTGCCAGCATGACGGCGGCTAGCAATCAGCCCCAGCATTTT. Amino acid sequence: CASMTAASNQPQHF.

The gene calls are TRBV18 and TRBJ2-1; TRBD1 might be the D (6 bases). Germline loops: CDR1 KGHSH, CDR2 LQKENI. V was shortened by 5 bases and J by 1 base, with 12 bases between the two germline ends. The CDR3 runs 15 residues. CDR3 protein: CASSVSGQSYNEQFF. CDR3 bases: TGTGCCAGCTCAGTCTCGGGACAATCCTACAATGAGCAGTTCTTC.

V and J are TRBV18 and TRBJ2-4, with D perhaps TRBD2 (5 bases). CDR3 size: 12 residues. Trimming stripped 1 base from V and 9 bases from J, with 7 bases between. Per germline, CDR1 KGHSH and CDR2 LQKENI. The CDR3 DNA sequence: TGTGCCAGCTCACCACTAGAGGGCATTCAGTACTTC. It codes for CASSPLEGIQYF. Combining the CDR3 with reference TRBV18 and TRBJ2-4 gives the whole variable domain NAGVMQNPRHLVRRRGQEARLRCSPMKGHSHVYWYRQLPEEGLKFMVYLQKENIIDESGMPKERFSAEFPKEGPSILRIQQVVRGDSAAYFCASSPLEGIQYFGAGTRLSVL.

This rearrangement joins TRBV28 to TRBJ2-3, with 12 bases fitting TRBD2. V was clipped by 5 bases and J by 6 bases; unmatched bases: 3. The CDR3 is 14 residues long. Looked up from germline, CDR1 is MDHEN and CDR2 is SYDVKM. The CDR3 region is CASSLLAGGDTQYF. DNA of the CDR3: TGTGCCAGCAGTCTTCTAGCGGGAGGGGATACGCAGTATTTT.

V gene TRBV4-3 combines with J gene TRBJ2-5; 15 bases fit TRBD2. The V and J ends lost 4 bases and 5 bases, in that order; junction bases with no gene match: 5. Germline loops: CDR1 LGHNA, CDR2 YSLEER. The CDR3 covers 16 residues. CDR3 protein: CASSPGTSGRMETQYF. The CDR3 bases are TGCGCCAGCAGCCCCGGGACTAGCGGGAGGATGGAGACCCAGTACTTC.